Presented here are 26 T cell receptor beta chains from one specimen sequenced in a study of T-cell reconstitution after alpha-beta-depleted transplantation in children (dated by TCRdb to 2015 to 2016). The receptor library was made with PCR. The sample was run on an Illumina HiSeq 2500. TCR libraries were prepared with molecular barcoding, using unique molecular identifiers to normalize TCRbeta repertoire quantification. TCRdb reanalyzed the raw reads on its own, using fastp at Q25 for trimming and MiXCR for clone calling, and kept in-frame beta chains. CDR3 protein sequences are deduplicated, and each keeps its most common genes and DNA. In all, the sample holds around 270,000 distinct CDR3 sequences, and over 9% of those were seen once. The top ten hold roughly 7% of the sample. The sample's treatment or condition label is to be understood as: allogeneic hematopoietic cell transplantation with graft depleted of TCRalphabeta T cells and CD19 B cells.

Here the sequenced sample was PBMCs, taken before TCRalphabeta/CD19-depleted stem cell transplant. The receptor source for this set is a boy under three years old with acute myeloid leukemia, due to receive a stem cell transplant.

This clonotype came up many times. This chain uses TRBV19 with TRBJ1-1; no clear D. The V gene's germline CDR1 is LNHDA and CDR2 SQIVND (reference sequence). The CDR3 contains 13 residues. The germline V and J ends were trimmed by 5 bases and 9 bases, with 16 bases remaining between them. The CDR3 region is CASSQGKGPQAFF. CDR3 nucleotide sequence: TGTGCCAGTAGTCAAGGTAAAGGGCCTCAAGCTTTCTTT.

This clonotype was observed at least ten times. The rearrangement uses TRBV30 and TRBJ1-1; maybe TRBD1 (6 bases). Trimming removed 4 bases at V and 4 bases at J, with 13 bases between. The CDR3 is 13 residues long. From germline, CDR1 is GTSNPN and CDR2 SVGIG (reference sequence). As DNA, the CDR3 is TGTGCCTGGAAGGAGGGGGAGGCCACTGAAGCTTTCTTT. This encodes CAWKEGEATEAFF.

Many counts were recorded for this clonotype. The J gene is TRBJ2-5, the V gene TRBV15, with a weak D call TRBD1 (7 bases). CDR3 size: 14 residues. The V end was cut by 0 bases, the J end by 10 bases, with 15 bases between. Germline V gene sequence: CDR1 LNHNV, CDR2 YYDKDF (reference sequence). The CDR3 region has the DNA TGTGCCACCAGCAGAGATAGGAGGGACAGTTTCCAGTACTTC. Residues: CATSRDRRDSFQYF. Filled out from reference TRBV15 and TRBJ2-5, the complete variable domain reads DAMVIQNPRYQVTQFGKPVTLSCSQTLNHNVMYWYQQKSSQAPKLLFHYYDKDFNNEADTPDNFQSRRPNTSFCFLDIRSPGLGDTAMYLCATSRDRRDSFQYFGPGTRLLVL.

This clonotype was observed a few times. The rearrangement uses TRBV12-3 or TRBV12-4 and TRBJ1-6, with 9 positions matching TRBD1. V lost 2 bases, J lost 9 bases, and 5 bases stayed unmatched. The CDR3 loop spans 15 amino acids. The CDR3 region has the DNA TGTGCCAGCAGTTTAAGCGGGACAGGGACTTCACCCCTCCACTTT. Translation: CASSLSGTGTSPLHF.

This clonotype has a handful of counts. This sequence joins TRBV7-9 and TRBJ2-5; 11 nucleotides line up with TRBD2. In germline, CDR1 is SEHNR, CDR2 FQNEAQ (reference sequence). V lost 1 base, J lost 6 bases, and 4 bases stayed unmatched. There are 15 residues in the CDR3. CDR3 nucleotides: TGTGCCAGCAGCTTAGAGCTAGCGGGGGGACAGACCCAGTACTTC. Its translation is CASSLELAGGQTQYF.

This clonotype was seen at least ten times. The chain links TRBV27 to TRBJ2-7, with D perhaps matching TRBD1 or TRBD2 (5 bases each). The CDR3 has 14 residues. V dropped 7 bases and J dropped 2 bases, with 15 bases sitting between them. In germline, CDR1 is MNHEY, CDR2 SMNVEV (reference sequence). CDR3 nucleotides: TGTGCCAGCACTTCCCTGGGGGAACCCTACGAGCAGTACTTC. Protein sequence: CASTSLGEPYEQYF.

This clonotype was counted between two and nine times. This rearrangement joins TRBV5-1 to TRBJ1-6; 8 nucleotides agree with TRBD1. With 2 bases clipped from V and 9 bases from J, the junction kept 10 bases outside the gene matches. This CDR3 is built from 16 residues. Germline assignment: CDR1 SGHRS and CDR2 YFSETQ. The CDR3 DNA reads TGCGCCAGCAGCTTTCTCCCGGGACAGGCCTCTTCACCCCTCCACTTT. It encodes CASSFLPGQASSPLHF.

This sequence joins TRBV20-1 and TRBJ2-1, with a tentative D call TRBD2 (5 bases). Germline-derived CDR1 and CDR2 are DFQATT and SNEGSKA (reference sequence). The length of the CDR3 is 15 residues. V lost 4 bases to trimming and J lost 0 bases, with 13 bases between them. Here the CDR3 reads CSAKSGPYSYNEQFF. The CDR3, as DNA: TGCAGTGCTAAAAGCGGTCCTTACTCCTACAATGAGCAGTTCTTC.

This clonotype came up many times. V usage is TRBV5-1 and J usage is TRBJ2-2, with TRBD2 as a possible D gene (6 bases). The CDR3 totals 14 residues. Trimming removed 5 bases from V and 0 bases from J, with 8 bases in between. The germline gives CDR1 SGHRS, CDR2 YFSETQ. This CDR3 reads CASSGGANTGELFF. CDR3 sequence (DNA): TGCGCCAGCAGTGGCGGGGCGAACACCGGGGAGCTGTTTTTT.

The CDR3 is CSARDPKAGGAYEQYF. CDR3 coding DNA: TGCAGTGCTAGAGATCCTAAAGCGGGAGGGGCCTACGAGCAGTACTTC. The chain couples TRBV20-1 to TRBJ2-7, with 10 bases matching TRBD2. The germline CDR1 and CDR2 sequences are DFQATT and SNEGSKA (reference sequence). This CDR3 is 16 amino acids long. Trimming at V came to 0 bases and at J to 2 bases, leaving 7 bases not matched to a gene.

Worth noting for this clonotype: This may be a read error: a much more frequent sequence differs by one nucleotide. J is TRBJ2-5 and V is TRBV5-6; tentatively, D is TRBD1 (5 bases). The CDR3 totals 13 residues. CDR1 is SGHDT, CDR2 YYEEEE, per germline. CDR3 bases: TGTGACAGCAGCTTGGACATCCAAGAGACCCAGTACTTC. Translation: CDSSLDIQETQYF. The variable domain in full, with the rest retrieved from reference TRBV5-6 and TRBJ2-5, is DAGVTQSPTHLIKTRGQQVTLRCSPKSGHDTVSWYQQALGQGPQFIFQYYEEEERQRGNFPDRFSGHQFPNYSSELNVNALLLGDSALYLCDSSLDIQETQYFGPGTRLLVL.

The chain carries TRBV5-1 and TRBJ2-7; maybe TRBD2 (5 bases). V lost 1 base and J 0 bases, leaving 17 bases between the germline ends. CDR1 and CDR2 (germline): SGHRS, YFSETQ. The CDR3 length is 17 residues. In nucleotides, the CDR3 is TGCGCCAGCAGCTTGAAAGGAACCCTACTAGGCTCCTACGAGCAGTACTTC. This codes for CASSLKGTLLGSYEQYF.

This chain joins TRBV12-3 or TRBV12-4 and TRBJ2-7; TRBD1 matches at 7 bases. CDR3 length: 14 amino acids. J gave up 8 bases and V 5 bases, and 12 bases lay outside the gene matches. The CDR3 DNA sequence: TGTGCCAGCAGTCCACGGGACAGTGCAGGGAAGCAGTACTTC. Protein: CASSPRDSAGKQYF.

This clonotype was counted ten times or more. J is TRBJ2-1 and V is TRBV9, with TRBD1 identical over 7 bases. Germline CDR1 and CDR2: SGDLS and YYNGEE. This CDR3 is built from 15 residues. With 3 bases clipped from V and 3 bases from J, the junction kept 6 bases outside the gene matches. The DNA of the CDR3 is TGTGCCAGCAGCGCAGACAGGGCGGACTACAATGAGCAGTTCTTC. It is translated as CASSADRADYNEQFF.

This clonotype was detected a few times. The chain joins TRBV7-9 to TRBJ2-3; D remains ambiguous. Germline assignment: CDR1 SEHNR and CDR2 FQNEAQ (reference sequence). V shed 7 bases and J shed 2 bases, with 13 bases lying between them. The CDR3 is made up of 14 amino acids. The CDR3 is CASNLHSITDTQYF. CDR3 in DNA: TGTGCCAGCAACCTGCACTCTATCACAGATACGCAGTATTTT.

This rearrangement joins TRBV3-1 to TRBJ2-1, with D unclear. Germline values: CDR1 LGHDT, CDR2 YNNKEL (reference sequence). CDR3 length: 17 amino acids. Trimming left V 0 bases short and J 0 bases short, with 12 bases between. This CDR3 reads CASSQDWRISSYNEQFF. The CDR3 region has the DNA TGTGCCAGCAGCCAAGATTGGCGGATCAGCTCCTACAATGAGCAGTTCTTC.

This clonotype was observed a handful of times. The rearrangement uses TRBV28 and TRBJ2-5; 7 positions match TRBD1. This CDR3 spans 15 amino acids. The V gene's germline CDR1 is MDHEN and CDR2 SYDVKM. V shed 5 bases, J shed 1 base, and the junction held 7 bases outside the gene matches. This CDR3 reads CASSPIGTVQETQYF. The CDR3 nucleotides read TGTGCCAGCAGTCCGATTGGGACAGTCCAAGAGACCCAGTACTTC.

This clonotype was seen many times. The V and J genes are TRBV7-2 and TRBJ2-2, with no clear D. This CDR3 region has 16 residues. With 1 base removed from V and 6 bases from J, the gap between germline ends came to 15 bases. Per germline, CDR1 SGHTA and CDR2 FQGNSA. The CDR3 reads CASSLGGEAISGELFF. For the CDR3, the DNA is TGTGCCAGCAGCTTAGGTGGAGAGGCCATCTCCGGGGAGCTGTTTTTT.

This clonotype was found a few times. V gene TRBV28 combines with J gene TRBJ2-7; D possibly corresponds to TRBD1 (6 bases). The CDR3 consists of 14 residues. Per germline, CDR1 MDHEN and CDR2 SYDVKM. Trimming stripped 7 bases from V and 3 bases from J, with 16 bases between. The CDR3 here is CASTQRTVHYEQYF. The DNA of the CDR3 is TGTGCCAGCACCCAGAGGACAGTGCACTACGAGCAGTACTTC.

At least ten counts were recorded for this clonotype. The rearrangement links TRBV28 to TRBJ2-5, with D possibly called TRBD1 or TRBD2 (7 bases each). The CDR3 totals 16 residues. Per germline, CDR1 MDHEN and CDR2 SYDVKM. V lost 5 bases to trimming and J lost 2 bases, with 18 bases between them. The CDR3 coding sequence is TGTGCCAGCAGTGATTCCGTTCAGGGGGGGCAAGAGACCCAGTACTTC. It is translated as CASSDSVQGGQETQYF.

This clonotype was detected a few times. The V gene is TRBV15, the J gene TRBJ2-7; D uncertain. This CDR3 is built from 14 residues. The ends were cut back, 1 base at V and 2 bases at J, with 9 bases in the middle. CDR1 is LNHNV and CDR2 is YYDKDF in the germline V gene (reference sequence). The CDR3 coding sequence is TGTGCCACCAGCAGAGGCGAGGTCACCTACGAGCAGTACTTC. It codes for CATSRGEVTYEQYF.

There are many counts of this clonotype. The rearrangement links TRBV12-3 or TRBV12-4 to TRBJ2-5; no firm D call. The CDR3 length is 14 residues. The ends were cut back, 1 base at V and 2 bases at J, with 8 bases in the middle. Here the CDR3 DNA reads TGTGCCAGCAGTTTAGAGGGTTCTCAAGAGACCCAGTACTTC. This gives the protein CASSLEGSQETQYF.

Comment on this clonotype: A read error is possible here, since a much larger clone lies one base away. The J gene is TRBJ1-1, the V gene TRBV20-1; D is perhaps TRBD1 (5 bases). Germline V gives CDR1 DFQATT, CDR2 SNEGSKA (reference sequence). This CDR3 has 15 residues. CDR3 nucleotides: TGCAGTGCTACGGGAATTTGGGGCCGTGACACTGAACCTTTCTTT. Its translation is CSATGIWGRDTEPFF.

The CDR3 spells CASCNGGRYYNEQFF. The CDR3 bases are TGTGCCAGCTGCAATGGGGGACGTTACTACAATGAGCAGTTCTTC. This chain connects TRBV3-1 to TRBJ2-1; either TRBD1 or TRBD2 may fit D (5 bases each). The CDR3 extends over 15 amino acids. V dropped 8 bases and J dropped 3 bases, with 17 bases sitting between them. Germline V CDR1 and CDR2: LGHDT, YNNKEL (reference sequence).

Turning to this clonotype: Just one base apart from a much larger clone, this may be a read error. This CDR3 fails to terminate in the conserved phenylalanine or tryptophan, so it likely reflects a read error. V usage is TRBV15 and J usage is TRBJ1-5; perhaps TRBD1 as D (6 bases). The V and J ends lost 5 bases and 4 bases respectively, with 21 bases between them. This CDR3 has 17 residues. Germline values: CDR1 LNHNV, CDR2 YYDKDF (reference sequence). The CDR3 reads CATSFPPGGAINQPQHS. CDR3 in DNA: TGTGCCACCAGCTTTCCTCCTGGGGGGGCCATTAATCAGCCCCAGCATTCT.

At least ten counts were recorded for this clonotype. This chain links TRBV7-9 with TRBJ2-7, with no clear D. The CDR3 covers 14 residues. V lost 3 bases to trimming and J lost 2 bases, with 11 bases between them. Germline CDR1 and CDR2: SEHNR and FQNEAQ (reference sequence). The CDR3 DNA sequence: TGTGCCAGCAGCTTCCCCGCGGTAACCTACGAGCAGTACTTC. Translation gives CASSFPAVTYEQYF.